The 27 T cell receptor beta chains presented below share a single source sample, sequenced in a study of Graves' ophthalmopathy and Graves' hyperthyroidism. The sequenced template was RNA, covering the TCR beta CDR3 region. A first-round RT-PCR used HTBI primers, followed by a second-round multiplex PCR. TCRdb reprocessed the multiplex PCR reads via MiXCR and lists one record per CDR3 protein. The sample lists tens of thousands of distinct CDR3 sequences; about 51% were seen once. The source material was peripheral blood. These receptors all stem from an adult man with Graves' ophthalmopathy.

This clonotype was observed at least ten times. The V gene is TRBV12-3 or TRBV12-4, the J gene TRBJ1-5; 7 nucleotides agree with TRBD1. The V gene end was trimmed by 3 bases and the J gene end by 7 bases; junction bases not matched to a gene: 6. The CDR3 spans 14 residues. CDR3 residues: CASSLRQTGQPQHF. CDR3 sequence (DNA): TGTGCCAGCAGTTTGCGACAGACAGGGCAGCCCCAGCATTTT.

The J gene is TRBJ2-1, the V gene TRBV7-9; 11 positions match TRBD2. Germline V gene sequence: CDR1 SEHNR, CDR2 FQNEAQ (reference sequence). Trimming cost V 5 bases and J 4 bases; bases outside gene matches: 4. This CDR3 has 15 residues. CDR3 region: CASSPRTSGYNEQFF. CDR3 DNA: TGTGCCAGCAGCCCACGGACTAGCGGGTACAATGAGCAGTTCTTC.

This clonotype has ten or more counts. This chain joins TRBV12-3 or TRBV12-4 and TRBJ2-1, with D perhaps matching TRBD2 (6 bases). The V and J ends lost 10 bases and 8 bases respectively, with 15 bases between them. The CDR3 extends over 12 amino acids. The CDR3: CATPLPGDEQFF. CDR3 coding DNA: TGTGCCACCCCCCTTCCGGGAGATGAGCAGTTCTTC.

V usage is TRBV15 and J usage is TRBJ1-5; unclear D gene. CDR1 and CDR2 from the germline V gene are LNHNV and YYDKDF (reference sequence). The CDR3 length is 17 residues. Trimming removed 0 bases at V and 1 base at J, with 13 bases between. CDR3 coding DNA: TGTGCCACCAGCAGAGAGGAGCCTCTGGCAAGCAATCAGCCCCAGCATTTT. It encodes CATSREEPLASNQPQHF.

This clonotype was counted at least ten times. The chain has TRBV9 and TRBJ2-1; 10 bases agree with TRBD2. The J segment lost 8 bases and the V segment lost 2 bases, leaving 7 bases of the junction unmatched. Germline V gives CDR1 SGDLS, CDR2 YYNGEE. This CDR3 has 15 amino acids. The CDR3 sequence is CASSVGSSGSYEQFF. The CDR3 DNA reads TGTGCCAGCAGCGTGGGGTCTAGCGGGAGCTATGAGCAGTTCTTC.

A word on this clonotype: A single base separates this from a much larger clone, so it may be a read error. The gene calls are TRBV7-2 and TRBJ2-7; 7 bases match TRBD2. Germline CDR1 and CDR2: SGHTA and FQGNSA. The CDR3 consists of 17 residues. The CDR3 spells CASSQGNWGGTPKEQYF. CDR3 sequence (DNA): TGCGCCAGCAGCCAAGGGAATTGGGGGGGGACCCCTAAAGAGCAGTACTTC.

V and J are TRBV19 and TRBJ2-1; tentatively, D is TRBD1 (5 bases). Germline assignment: CDR1 LNHDA and CDR2 SQIVND (reference sequence). V was shortened by 6 bases and J by 0 bases, with 12 bases between the two germline ends. The CDR3 loop spans 15 amino acids. CDR3 bases: TGTGCCAGTAGGAAGACAGCGAGCTCCTACAATGAGCAGTTCTTC. It encodes CASRKTASSYNEQFF.

The V gene is TRBV9, the J gene TRBJ2-1, with 8 positions matching TRBD1. This CDR3 contains 15 residues. The V gene end was trimmed by 5 bases and the J gene end by 5 bases; junction bases not matched to a gene: 9. The germline V gene encodes CDR1 SGDLS and CDR2 YYNGEE. The CDR3 spells CASRTGAPSNNEQFF. The CDR3 coding sequence is TGTGCCAGCAGGACAGGGGCCCCCTCTAACAATGAGCAGTTCTTC.

This clonotype has just one count. A read error is possible here, since a much larger clone lies one base away. The genes are TRBV2 and TRBJ2-5, with D possibly matching TRBD1 (5 bases). Germline-derived CDR1 and CDR2 are SNHLY and FYNNEI. The CDR3 consists of 15 residues. The DNA for the CDR3 is TGTGCCAGCAGCCAAGATCTGAAGGGGCAAGAGGCCCAGTACTTC. It translates to CASSQDLKGQEAQYF.

This clonotype was seen a single time. Given the absence of the conserved phenylalanine or tryptophan at the CDR3 end, a read error is likely. The chain has TRBV20-1 and TRBJ2-1; 8 bases are a match to TRBD2. This CDR3 is built from 15 residues. Germline loops: CDR1 DFQATT, CDR2 SNEGSKA (reference sequence). The junction had 12 bases not matched to a gene; V was cut back by 6 bases and J by 5 bases. CDR3 in amino acids: CSAPRRAGADNEQFY. The CDR3 bases are TGCAGTGCCCCACGGAGAGCGGGAGCGGACAATGAGCAGTTCTAC.

This clonotype showed up many times. The CDR3 DNA reads TGTGCATCCTCAGGGCGGGAGAGGTCCTACAATGAGCAGTTCTTC. Translating it yields CASSGRERSYNEQFF. The chain has TRBV28 and TRBJ2-1; 7 bases line up with TRBD2. The germline gives CDR1 MDHEN, CDR2 SYDVKM. The length of the CDR3 is 15 residues.

The chain carries TRBV4-1 and TRBJ2-4; a possible D gene is TRBD1 (5 bases). Germline V CDR1 and CDR2: MGHRA, YSYEKL. Trimming took 0 bases from V and 1 from J, leaving 13 bases between them. The CDR3 covers 17 residues. The CDR3: CASSQEHRPGAKNIQYF. The CDR3 coding sequence is TGCGCCAGCAGCCAAGAACATAGGCCAGGGGCCAAAAACATTCAGTACTTC.

This clonotype came up a few times. CDR3 sequence: CASSFGRNYEQYF. For the CDR3, the DNA is TGTGCCAGCAGCTTTGGGCGGAACTACGAGCAGTACTTC. The gene calls are TRBV5-4 and TRBJ2-7; D is ambiguous. The germline gives CDR1 SGHNT, CDR2 YYREEE (reference sequence). Between the trimmed V and J ends, which lost 2 bases and 3 bases, there was a span of 9 bases. CDR3 length: 13 residues.

The chain has TRBV10-3 and TRBJ2-1, with TRBD2 identical over 11 bases. Trimming at V came to 5 bases and at J to 9 bases, leaving 9 bases not matched to a gene. The CDR3 covers 15 residues. Germline values: CDR1 ENHRY, CDR2 SYGVKD. CDR3 loop: CAISLRLAGSGEQFF. The CDR3, as DNA: TGTGCCATCAGTTTGAGACTAGCGGGATCGGGTGAGCAGTTCTTC.

By sample share, this clonotype is medium-sized. The gene calls are TRBV7-9 and TRBJ1-5, with D unresolved. This CDR3 is built from 14 residues. Germline CDR1 and CDR2: SEHNR and FQNEAQ (reference sequence). Trimming left V 5 bases short and J 4 bases short, with 12 bases between. The CDR3 here is CASSAGSWNQPQHF. The DNA for the CDR3 is TGTGCCAGCAGCGCGGGGTCCTGGAATCAGCCCCAGCATTTT.

V and J are TRBV7-6 and TRBJ2-2; 8 bases match TRBD2. The CDR3 has 14 residues. V shed 3 bases, J shed 7 bases, and the junction held 4 bases outside the gene matches. The germline gives CDR1 SGHVS, CDR2 FNYEAQ. This CDR3 is CASSFLGTSGELFF. As DNA, the CDR3 is TGTGCCAGCAGCTTTCTCGGGACTAGCGGGGAGCTGTTTTTT. The full variable domain, in which reference TRBV7-6 and TRBJ2-2 provide the parts outside the CDR3, is GAGVSQSPRYKVTKRGQDVALRCDPISGHVSLYWYRQALGQGPEFLTYFNYEAQQDKSGLPNDRFSAERPEGSISTLTIQRTEQRDSAMYRCASSFLGTSGELFFGEGSRLTVL.

For this clonotype: Likely a read error: the CDR3 ends without its conserved phenylalanine or tryptophan. No DNA is shown, since the ends of the CDR3 on it are uncertain; the CDR3 is the one TCRdb lists. The rearrangement links TRBV10-3 to TRBJ2-2. Including both end residues, the CDR3 is 13 amino acids long. Germline V gene sequence: CDR1 ENHRY, CDR2 SYGVKD. The CDR3 protein is CAINANHTGELQY.

The chain recombines TRBV29-1 with TRBJ1-2; possibly TRBD1 for D (5 bases). Germline assignment: CDR1 SQVTM and CDR2 ANQGSEA. CDR3 length equals 14 residues. The CDR3 loop is CQLTGDGSNYGYTF. The CDR3 DNA sequence: TGCCAGCTCACCGGGGACGGCTCTAACTATGGCTACACCTTC.

A note on this clonotype: Mismatch with germline at one junction end may stem from a read error. This sequence joins TRBV7-2 and TRBJ1-3; D uncertain. This CDR3 spans 12 amino acids. Germline V lookup: CDR1 SGHTA, CDR2 FQGNSA. DNA of the CDR3: TGTGCCGGCAGCTTAGGGGGAAACACCATATATTTT. The encoded protein is CAGSLGGNTIYF.

The chain combines TRBV7-6 with TRBJ2-2; 9 nucleotides agree with TRBD1. Germline V lookup: CDR1 SGHVS, CDR2 FNYEAQ. V was pared by 5 bases and J by 4 bases, with 5 bases of the junction left unmatched. The CDR3 contains 15 residues. The CDR3 DNA follows: TGTGCCAGCAGCGTCGGGACAGGGAGCACCGGGGAGCTGTTTTTT. Translated: CASSVGTGSTGELFF.

This clonotype was counted at least ten times. The chain couples TRBV19 to TRBJ2-7, with D possibly being TRBD1 (6 bases). The CDR3 is 13 amino acids. Germline V gives CDR1 LNHDA, CDR2 SQIVND (reference sequence). The V end lost 3 bases, the J end lost 3 bases, and 9 bases lay between the germline ends. CDR3: CASSISRGYEQYF. CDR3 bases: TGTGCCAGTAGTATCTCCAGGGGCTACGAGCAGTACTTC.

Of note for this clonotype: The junction shows a germline mismatch at one end, possibly a read error. The rearrangement links TRBV5-4 to TRBJ2-2; D perhaps matches TRBD2 (5 bases). CDR1 and CDR2 (germline): SGHNT, YYREEE (reference sequence). The CDR3 runs 14 residues. For the CDR3, the DNA is TGTGCCAGCAGCCCCGACATGAACACCGGGGAGCTGTCTTTT. It codes for CASSPDMNTGELSF.

The chain has TRBV20-1 and TRBJ1-6; 9 nucleotides agree with TRBD1. The J segment lost 5 bases and the V segment lost 6 bases, leaving 8 bases of the junction unmatched. The V gene's germline CDR1 is DFQATT and CDR2 SNEGSKA (reference sequence). The CDR3 totals 15 residues. The CDR3 is CSAYSGQGNNSPLHF. As DNA, the CDR3 is TGCAGTGCGTATTCGGGACAGGGCAATAATTCACCCCTCCACTTT.

The chain carries TRBV20-1 and TRBJ2-1; TRBD1 or TRBD2 may be the D gene (5 bases each). V lost 0 bases, J lost 10 bases, and 10 bases lay in between. The germline CDR1 and CDR2 sequences are DFQATT and SNEGSKA (reference sequence). CDR3 size: 12 residues. The CDR3 reads CSARDRGAEQFF. CDR3 in DNA: TGCAGTGCTAGAGATCGGGGCGCGGAGCAGTTCTTC.

J is TRBJ2-3 and V is TRBV7-2; 7 positions agree with TRBD2. The CDR3 length is 13 residues. Trimming at V came to 0 bases and at J to 6 bases, leaving 0 bases not matched to a gene. The germline gives CDR1 SGHTA, CDR2 FQGNSA. The CDR3: CASSLAGGDTQYF. CDR3 DNA sequence: TGTGCCAGCAGCTTAGCGGGGGGGGATACGCAGTATTTT.

This clonotype was detected only a few times. This chain links TRBV15 with TRBJ2-7, with D maybe TRBD2 (5 bases). Trimming stripped 3 bases from V and 4 bases from J, with 16 bases between. This CDR3 comprises 15 residues. CDR1 and CDR2 from the germline V gene are LNHNV and YYDKDF (reference sequence). DNA for the CDR3: TGTGCCACCAGCAGCAACTACCCGGGGATGTACGAGCAGTACTTC. As protein: CATSSNYPGMYEQYF.

In this sample, this clonotype turned up many times. The chain carries TRBV4-1 and TRBJ1-1; D remains ambiguous. Germline values: CDR1 MGHRA, CDR2 YSYEKL. V was pared by 3 bases and J by 4 bases, with 6 bases between. The CDR3 consists of 12 residues. CDR3 loop: CASSQSPTEAFF. In nucleotides, the CDR3 is TGCGCCAGCAGCCAGAGTCCCACTGAAGCTTTCTTT.